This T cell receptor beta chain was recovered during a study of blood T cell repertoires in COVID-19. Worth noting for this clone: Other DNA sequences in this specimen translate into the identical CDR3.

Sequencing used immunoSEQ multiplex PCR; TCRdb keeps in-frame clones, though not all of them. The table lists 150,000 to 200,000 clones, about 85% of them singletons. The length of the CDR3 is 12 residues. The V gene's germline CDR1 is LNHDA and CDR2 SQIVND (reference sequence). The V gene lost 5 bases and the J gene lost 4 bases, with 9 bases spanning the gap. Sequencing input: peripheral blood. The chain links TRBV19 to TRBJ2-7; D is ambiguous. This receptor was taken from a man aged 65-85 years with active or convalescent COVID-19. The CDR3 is CASSPGSYEQYF. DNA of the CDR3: TGTGCCAGTAGTCCAGGTAGTTACGAGCAGTACTTC.